This record looks at one TCR beta chain sequence and its context. This clone was recorded once. This receptor's antigen is unknown. Base-call qualities are not available, and no considerably larger clone is one nucleotide away. For deep sequencing of PBMC libraries, mostly around 480 ng of input genomic DNA was used, and six replicates were run per sample. The immunoSEQ hsTCRbeta kit was used to prepare TCRbeta libraries according to the manufacturer's instructions. The finished libraries were brought together in one pool at around 3.1 nM, which was then read using an Illumina NovaSeq 6000 S4 flow cell. Per the original workflow: Raw data preprocessing and quality control were performed with the immunoSEQ Analyzer. The analysis was restricted to productive rearrangements, with each unique CDR3 amino acid sequence defining a clonotype. Using the R package tcR, the researchers computed the Gini-Simpson index as their estimate of repertoire clonality. Student's t test was used to compare Gini indices, while Pearson correlation assessed associations with tumor size change. In TCRdb, the immuneACCESS table is reduced to in-frame sequences with V and J assigned. These tables do not hold every clone; where another copy was compared, an unresolved V gene accounts for under half, and the others remain unexplained. V, J and clone size were drawn from that table, and D and trimming were deduced from the DNA. This sample gives about 9,900 clones in total; almost 65% of them show up just once. Clones ranked in the top ten supply around 4.2% of the sample.

Per the publication, the time point label means: after neoadjuvant nivolumab, at surgical resection. Patients were newly diagnosed with stage II-IVA oral cavity squamous cell carcinoma and had received no prior systemic or radiation treatment. The cohort consisted of patients with HPV-negative, locally advanced oral cavity squamous cell carcinoma. Peripheral blood mononuclear cells were analyzed directly and were not maintained or expanded in culture. The samples were drawn from a longitudinal correlative study tied to a single-arm phase II trial testing neoadjuvant nivolumab in oral cavity squamous cell carcinoma. Subject-matched pre- and post-treatment PBMCs and tumors from three responders and three non-responders underwent genomic DNA-based TCRbeta sequencing. Peripheral blood mononuclear cells were drawn once before nivolumab treatment and a second time after treatment, when surgery took place. The Maxwell RSC DNA from Cells kit was used to extract genomic DNA from PBMCs.

The data are from a study of neoadjuvant anti-PD-1 for oral cavity cancer (dated by TCRdb to the early 2020s). Turning to the overall study: Before undergoing curative-intent surgical resection, most patients got three to four biweekly nivolumab doses at 3 mg/kg. For patients who did not progress, a fourth nivolumab dose was given around day 43, followed by definitive surgical resection on days 50-56. A roughly 32% response rate was observed in the parent correlative cohort, in which around 12 patients were included. Patients with complete response, partial response or stable disease by RECIST 1.1 were defined as responders, whereas patients with progression were defined as non-responders.

The CDR3 contains 19 residues, cysteine and phenylalanine counted. Only CDR3 DNA is held: 57 bases, read in frame from base 1. CDR1 and CDR2 are drawn from the germline V gene: SGHAT, FQNNGV. V loses 3 bases at its end and J loses 7 bases; junction bases beyond the gene matches: 14. Overall study outcomes, separate from this receptor: Only a few patients per response group were included in the TCR analyses, and larger cohorts for validation were called for by the authors. Higher pretreatment blood Treg/Th17 ratios correlated with higher pretreatment blood TCRbeta clonality and lower post-treatment tumor TCRbeta clonality. After neoadjuvant nivolumab, non-responders showed significantly higher T cell clonality (Gini index) in PBMCs than responders did.

The V and J genes are TRBV11-2 and TRBJ2-1, with TRBD2 identical over 14 junction bases. The material was PBMCs, obtained after nivolumab (anti-PD-1) treatment. The origin of this receptor is a person aged 35-79 years with oral cavity squamous cell carcinoma. The CDR3 amino acid sequence is: CASSFPRLAGGPERNEQFF. The sequenced DNA is TGTGCCAGCAGCTTCCCGAGACTAGCGGGGGGGCCGGAGAGGAATGAGCAGTTCTTC.